The present TCR beta chain was sequenced within a study of cytomegalovirus exposure and HLA in healthy donors. For the study at large: A previous analysis identified 95 million to 140 million unique TCR beta sequences derived from around 200 million T cells.

The sample holds a few counts of this clone. Its antigen remains unknown. Germline V gives CDR1 MGHRA, CDR2 YSYEKL. This CDR3 spans 16 amino acids. Trimming removed 3 bases at V and 2 bases at J, with 14 bases between. Points from the study as a whole: Accounts indicate the classifier identified cytomegalovirus status with strong specificity and sensitivity.

It was with 60 Vbeta and 13 Jbeta primers that the PCR ran. Sequencing used immunoSEQ multiplex PCR; TCRdb keeps in-frame clones, though not all of them. The repertoire holds roughly 120,000 clones, with around 77% as singletons. The receptor's source is a human donor in good health. The specimen sequenced was PBMCs. The chain uses TRBV4-1 and TRBJ2-1; D is uncertain. The CDR3 bases are TGCGCCAGCAGCCATGTTGACTTAGTGACCTACAATGAGCAGTTCTTC. It codes for CASSHVDLVTYNEQFF.